These T cell receptor beta chains were read from a single sample in a study of Ad26.COV2.S vaccination and SARS-CoV-2 variants. TCRdb's copy holds only in-frame clones and misses some; the assay was immunoSEQ multiplex PCR. This table has 400,000 to 500,000 clones, approximately 92% appearing once. The specimen comprised peripheral blood, sampled in a trial of Ad26.COV2.S vaccine versus placebo. These receptors were taken from a person between 18 and 65 years old who received the Ad26.COV2.S COVID-19 vaccine or a placebo. Both conserved end residues are part of each CDR3. The D gene is left open where the match is weak. Clone size is given for some rows only: seen once, a few or many times, or a class if the clone is expanded.

V,D,J,size,DNA,CDR3
TRBV11-2,.,TRBJ2-1,.,TGTGCCAGCAGCTTAAGGGGGGTTTTGTACAATGAGCAGTTCTTC,CASSLRGVLYNEQFF
TRBV5-4,.,TRBJ2-2,.,TGTGCCAGCAGCTCAGCCCTCGGGCGAAACACCGGGGAGCTGTTTTTT,CASSSALGRNTGELFF
TRBV3-1/TRBV3-2,.,TRBJ2-1,.,TGTGCCAGCAGCCAACGCGTCCAGCGACTTTACAATGAGCAGTTCTTC,CASSQRVQRLYNEQFF
TRBV3-1/TRBV3-2,TRBD2,TRBJ2-1,.,TGTGCCAGCAGCCTACTAGCGGGAGCCCATGAGCAGTTCTTC,CASSLLAGAHEQFF
TRBV19,TRBD1,TRBJ2-1,.,TGTGCCAGTATTGACAGGGGGGCCTACAATGAGCAGTTCTTC,CASIDRGAYNEQFF
TRBV5-1,.,TRBJ2-1,.,TGCGCCAGCAGCTTGTCTGGCAGAGTAGGTGAGCAGTTCTTC,CASSLSGRVGEQFF
TRBV11-1,.,TRBJ2-3,.,TGTGCCAGCAGCTTAGGGCGGGTCAGGACAGATACGCAGTATTTT,CASSLGRVRTDTQYF
TRBV11-2,TRBD1,TRBJ1-5,.,TGTGCCAGCAGCCCGACAGGGGATAGCAATCAGCCCCAGCATTTT,CASSPTGDSNQPQHF
TRBV28,TRBD1,TRBJ1-4,.,TGTGCCAGCAGTTACGAAACAGGGGGCGATGAAAAACTGTTTTTT,CASSYETGGDEKLFF
TRBV7-2,.,TRBJ1-2,few,TGTGCCAGCAGCAGCTCGGCACTCTATGGCTACACCTTC,CASSSSALYGYTF
TRBV5-1,TRBD2,TRBJ2-5,.,TGCGCCAGCAGCTTATTCGCGGGAGGAGAGACCCAGTACTTC,CASSLFAGGETQYF
TRBV6-2/TRBV6-3,.,TRBJ1-1,once,TGTGCCAGCAGTTTGTTGGTGAGGGAAGGCGGTGAAGCTTTCTTT,CASSLLVREGGEAFF
TRBV10-3,.,TRBJ1-3,few,TGTGCCATGCAAGGTGACTTTGGAAACACCATATATTTT,CAMQGDFGNTIYF
TRBV18,.,TRBJ1-2,once,TGTGCCAGCTCACCCCCACTAGGGACCCACTATGGCTACACCTTC,CASSPPLGTHYGYTF
TRBV9,.,TRBJ2-5,.,TGTGCCAGCAGCGTAGGGTTGTTAGACTGGGGTCGAAAGACCCAGTACTTC,CASSVGLLDWGRKTQYF